Listed below are T cell receptor beta chains from one sample, sequenced in a study. Each CDR3 protein is one row after TCRdb ran MiXCR on the 5' RACE reads. The sample consists of about 40,000 distinct CDR3 sequences, approximately 19% of them appearing once. Sequencing was performed on naive CD4+ T cells sorted from a lymph node. Receptor source: a female donor with breast cancer. The CDR3 runs from the conserved cysteine through the conserved F or W. D genes are given only for firm matches. The size entry is marked missing in some rows and otherwise reads once, few, many or a size class.

TRBV6-1	few	TRBJ2-7	NA	TGTGCCAGCAGTGCAATCCGTAAGCTTTCCTACGAGCAGTACTTC	CASSAIRKLSYEQYF
TRBV4-3	many	TRBJ1-1	NA	TGCGCCAGCAGCCAAGTACAACGGTCTGAAGCTTTCTTT	CASSQVQRSEAFF
TRBV6-1	few	TRBJ2-1	NA	TGTGCCAGCAGTTGGTACAGCCCAAATAGTGAGCAGTTCTTC	CASSWYSPNSEQFF
TRBV2	NA	TRBJ1-2	NA	TGTGCCAGCAGTGTACGACAGGAAGCGGGCTACAACTTC	CASSVRQEAGYNF
TRBV10-3	few	TRBJ1-1	NA	TGTGCCATCGGTGTAACGGAGGACACTGAAGCTTTCTTT	CAIGVTEDTEAFF
TRBV20-1	NA	TRBJ2-1	NA	TGCAGTGCTAGAGGGCTAGCGGAGGGGGACAATGAGCAGTTCTTC	CSARGLAEGDNEQFF
TRBV20-1	few	TRBJ2-2	NA	TGCAGTGCTAGAGCTCGGGGGAACACCGGGGAGCTGTTTTTT	CSARARGNTGELFF
TRBV12-3/TRBV12-4	many	TRBJ1-3	NA	TGTGCCAGCAGTAGTAGGGGCAGCTCTGGAAACACCATATATTTT	CASSSRGSSGNTIYF
TRBV29-1	NA	TRBJ2-1	NA	TGCAGCGTTGGGGAGGACGGTTACAATGAGCAGTGCTTC	CSVGEDGYNEQCF
TRBV10-3	medium-sized	TRBJ2-5	NA	TGTGCCTCGAAGGGGGAACAAGAGACCCAGTACTTC	CASKGEQETQYF
TRBV7-9	few	TRBJ2-3	TRBD1	TGTGCCAGCAGCGGCCCGGGACAGGGTCCAGATACGCAGTATTTT	CASSGPGQGPDTQYF
TRBV5-1	NA	TRBJ2-1	TRBD2	TGCGCCAGCAGCCCAGGACTAGCGGGGGCTAATGAGCAGTTCTTC	CASSPGLAGANEQFF
TRBV12-3/TRBV12-4	few	TRBJ1-1	TRBD1	TGTGCCAGCAGCCTCAGGACAGGGGGCTGGACTGAAGCTTTCTTT	CASSLRTGGWTEAFF
TRBV29-1	few	TRBJ2-5	NA	TGCAGCGCGAGACTAGTGGCGTACCAAGAGACCCAGTACTTC	CSARLVAYQETQYF
TRBV3-1	NA	TRBJ2-7	TRBD2	TGTGCCAGCAGCCCAGGACTAGCGGGAGGACGGCGAGAGCAGTACTTC	CASSPGLAGGRREQYF
TRBV7-3	many	TRBJ2-2	TRBD2	TGTGCCAGCAGCCCAGCGGGACGGAACACCGGGGAGCTGTTTTTT	CASSPAGRNTGELFF
TRBV6-5	few	TRBJ1-2	TRBD1	TGTGCCAGCAGACGTCCCGGGACAGAGGGCTACACCTTC	CASRRPGTEGYTF
TRBV11-3	NA	TRBJ2-4	NA	TGTGCCAGCAGCTTTGATCGGGGAAACATTCAGTACTTC	CASSFDRGNIQYF
TRBV5-1	many	TRBJ2-7	TRBD1	TGCGCCAGCTTATCCGGGACAGGGACAGAAGAGCAGTACTTC	CASLSGTGTEEQYF
TRBV6-2/TRBV6-3	NA	TRBJ1-2	NA	TGTGCCAGCACCGAGGAAGGGGAGTATGGCTACACCTTC	CASTEEGEYGYTF
TRBV7-9	few	TRBJ2-1	TRBD1	TGTGCCAGCAGCGCTTCCGGGACAGGGGGCATTGAGCAGTTCTTC	CASSASGTGGIEQFF
TRBV5-1	NA	TRBJ2-1	TRBD2	TGCGCCAGCAGCCTAGTTGCGGGGGGGAACAATGAGCAGTTCTTC	CASSLVAGGNNEQFF
TRBV7-9	few	TRBJ1-1	NA	TGTGCCAGCAGCTTTTCACTGAACACTGAAGCTTTCTTT	CASSFSLNTEAFF
TRBV20-1	NA	TRBJ2-7	NA	TGCAGTGCTAGAGATCTGACAGAGGAGCAGTACTTC	CSARDLTEEQYF
TRBV28	many	TRBJ2-3	NA	TGTGCCAGCAGTTTTGGTACGGCGGACACAGATACGCAGTATTTT	CASSFGTADTDTQYF
TRBV5-1	few	TRBJ2-7	TRBD1	TGCGCCAGCAGCTCAGGGGGTGAGGACTCCTACGAGCAGTACTTC	CASSSGGEDSYEQYF
TRBV6-5	many	TRBJ1-1	NA	TGTGCCAGCAGTTACTCCGGCGCAGGGGCTTTCTTT	CASSYSGAGAFF
TRBV3-1	few	TRBJ1-1	TRBD1	TGTGCCAGCACCCGACAGGGGGCAAGAGGGACAGAAGCTTTCTTT	CASTRQGARGTEAFF
TRBV12-3/TRBV12-4	many	TRBJ1-1	NA	TGTGCCAGCAGTTTATCCGGTGGCAACACTGAAGCTTTCTTT	CASSLSGGNTEAFF
TRBV7-8	NA	TRBJ2-7	NA	TGTGCCAGCAGCTTTGGGGGACTCTCCTACGAGCAGTACTTC	CASSFGGLSYEQYF
TRBV5-1	medium-sized	TRBJ1-4	NA	TGCGCCAGCAGCCTTGGACCAGGGGCCACATATGAAAAACTGTTTTTT	CASSLGPGATYEKLFF
TRBV2	many	TRBJ2-3	NA	TGTGCCAGCACCCCCGGAGGAGGGTATGCAGATACGCAGTATTTT	CASTPGGGYADTQYF
TRBV20-1	NA	TRBJ2-7	NA	TGCAGTGCTAGAGCGGGAGTAGGCGACGAGCAGTACTTC	CSARAGVGDEQYF
TRBV7-3	once	TRBJ2-7	NA	TGTGCCAGCAGCTTAGAAATCTCCACGGGGCAGTACTTC	CASSLEISTGQYF
TRBV20-1	NA	TRBJ1-6	NA	TGCAGTGCTAGTCCCGGTGGAGGGGACAATTCACCCCTCCACTTT	CSASPGGGDNSPLHF
TRBV20-1	NA	TRBJ2-3	NA	TGCAGTGCGCACCCAACGGGGAGCACAGATACGCAGTATTTT	CSAHPTGSTDTQYF
TRBV7-2	NA	TRBJ2-1	TRBD2	TGTGCCAGCAGTATAGCGGGAGTGAACAATGAGCAGTTCTTC	CASSIAGVNNEQFF
TRBV5-1	many	TRBJ2-1	NA	TGCGCCAGCAGGCGGGAAGCTGGTGAGCAGTTCTTC	CASRREAGEQFF
TRBV20-1	many	TRBJ1-2	NA	TGCAGTGCTAGTGGACAGCCTGGGGGCGGCTACACCTTC	CSASGQPGGGYTF
TRBV7-8	NA	TRBJ2-7	TRBD2	TGTGCCAGCAGCTTAGCAGGGACTAGCGGGTACGAGCAGTACTTC	CASSLAGTSGYEQYF